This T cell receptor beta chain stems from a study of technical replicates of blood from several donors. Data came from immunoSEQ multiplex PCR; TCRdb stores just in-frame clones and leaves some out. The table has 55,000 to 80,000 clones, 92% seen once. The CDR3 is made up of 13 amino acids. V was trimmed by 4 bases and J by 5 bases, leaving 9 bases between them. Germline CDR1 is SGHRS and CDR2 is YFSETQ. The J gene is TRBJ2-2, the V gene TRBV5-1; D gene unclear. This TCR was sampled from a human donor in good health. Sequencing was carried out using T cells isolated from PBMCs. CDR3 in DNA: TGCGCCAGCAGCCCTGACATAACCGGGGAGCTGTTTTTT. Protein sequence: CASSPDITGELFF.